One and the same sample provided the 27 T cell receptor beta chains below, sequenced in a study of cytomegalovirus exposure and HLA in healthy donors (dated by TCRdb to the late 2010s). The library was generated by the immunoSEQ multiplex PCR assay. TCRdb's version of the immuneACCESS table is confined to in-frame rearrangements and falls short of the full clone set. An unresolved V gene accounts for under half of the shortfall where checked; the remainder is of unknown origin. This sample holds 100,000 to 150,000 clones; around 94% were observed only once. Of the sample, over 1% is held by the ten largest clones. Sequencing input: PBMCs. Receptors originate from a woman younger than 30 in good health and CMV-seronegative.

The chain employs TRBV6-5 and TRBJ2-5; 11 bases line up with TRBD2. Unmatched junction bases numbered 10, after V lost 6 bases and J lost 7 bases. The CDR3 loop spans 15 amino acids. The germline CDR1 and CDR2 sequences are MNHEY and SVGAGI. CDR3 residues: CASSSQLGTSGTQYF. DNA of the CDR3: TGTGCCAGCAGCTCCCAGTTAGGGACTAGCGGGACCCAGTACTTC.

V usage is TRBV30 and J usage is TRBJ2-7; D possibly corresponds to TRBD1 (6 bases). This CDR3 is built from 15 residues. V shed 1 base and J shed 0 bases, with 13 bases lying between them. CDR1 and CDR2 (germline): GTSNPN, SVGIG (reference sequence). CDR3 residues: CAWSGFGGSSYEQYF. The CDR3 bases are TGTGCCTGGAGTGGGTTTGGGGGCAGCTCCTACGAGCAGTACTTC.

J is TRBJ2-1 and V is TRBV6-1; 8 nucleotides align to TRBD1. Germline trimming cut 2 bases from V and 6 bases from J; bases unmatched to any gene: 6. Germline CDR1 MNHNS, CDR2 SASEGT. The CDR3 contains 15 residues. The CDR3, as DNA: TGTGCCAGCAGTGAAAGGCCAGGGGGCTTCAATGAGCAGTTCTTC. Encoded protein: CASSERPGGFNEQFF.

The V call is TRBV7-6, the J call TRBJ2-4; D remains unclear. Germline loops: CDR1 SGHVS, CDR2 FNYEAQ. V was shortened by 3 bases and J by 2 bases, with 5 bases between the two germline ends. The CDR3 sequence is 13 residues long. CDR3 amino acids: CASSLGPKNIQYF. The CDR3, as DNA: TGTGCCAGCAGCTTGGGCCCCAAAAACATTCAGTACTTC. Variable domain in full (rest from reference TRBV7-6 and TRBJ2-4): GAGVSQSPRYKVTKRGQDVALRCDPISGHVSLYWYRQALGQGPEFLTYFNYEAQQDKSGLPNDRFSAERPEGSISTLTIQRTEQRDSAMYRCASSLGPKNIQYFGAGTRLSVL.

The gene calls are TRBV9 and TRBJ1-2, with D tentatively TRBD1 (6 bases). Trimming left V 4 bases short and J 0 bases short, with 16 bases between. Germline V gene sequence: CDR1 SGDLS, CDR2 YYNGEE. The CDR3 loop spans 16 amino acids. CDR3 sequence (DNA): TGTGCCAGCAGCCCCGTACCCGGACAGACTAACTATGGCTACACCTTC. Protein product: CASSPVPGQTNYGYTF.

V is TRBV5-1 and J is TRBJ1-4, with a tentative D call TRBD1 (5 bases). CDR1 and CDR2 from the germline V gene are SGHRS and YFSETQ. The V end was cut by 1 base, the J end by 0 bases, with 13 bases between. The CDR3 length is 17 residues. The CDR3 is CASSLTGGLSTNEKLFF. The CDR3 DNA reads TGCGCCAGCAGCTTGACCGGGGGACTATCAACTAATGAAAAACTGTTTTTT.

The chain has TRBV28 and TRBJ2-7; 7 bases agree with TRBD2. The CDR3 covers 14 residues. Germline V gene sequence: CDR1 MDHEN, CDR2 SYDVKM. Trimming took 2 bases from V and 6 from J; bases not matched to a gene: 7. CDR3 region: CASSLGRGEFEQYF. The CDR3 nucleotides are TGTGCCAGCAGTTTAGGGAGGGGTGAGTTCGAGCAGTACTTC.

J is TRBJ2-7 and V is TRBV1; no check of the table's D call, TRBD1, against the DNA was made. TRBV1 is listed as a pseudogene. The CDR3 is made up of 18 amino acids. The CDR3 region has the DNA TGCACCAGCAGCCAATCGGGACAGGGGTTGTTTTCTGGCTACGAGCAGTACTTC. This translates into CTSSQSGQGLFSGYEQYF.

This chain joins TRBV5-3 and TRBJ2-3, with TRBD2 identical over 7 bases. TRBV5-3 belongs to the ORF category, with a function that is uncertain. The trim removed 2 bases at V and 0 bases at J, leaving 9 bases unmatched. This CDR3 has 17 amino acids. The DNA of the CDR3 is TGTGCCAGAAGCTTACCCGACTTTAGCGGGAGCACAGATACGCAGTATTTT. Translation gives CARSLPDFSGSTDTQYF.

The V and J genes are TRBV6-5 and TRBJ2-7; D perhaps matches TRBD2 (6 bases). The germline V and J ends were trimmed by 5 bases and 4 bases, with 18 bases remaining between them. The CDR3 length is 15 residues. From germline, CDR1 is MNHEY and CDR2 SVGAGI. The CDR3, as DNA: TGTGCCAGCAGTCCCCAGTCCGGGAGCCGATACGAGCAGTACTTC. Translated, it gives CASSPQSGSRYEQYF.

This clone was seen a single time. The chain combines TRBV9 with TRBJ1-6; 8 nucleotides match TRBD1. The V and J ends lost 0 bases and 7 bases, in that order; junction bases with no gene match: 3. The germline V gene encodes CDR1 SGDLS and CDR2 YYNGEE. The CDR3 contains 15 residues. CDR3: CASSVGWDRNSPLHF. The CDR3 DNA is TGTGCCAGCAGCGTAGGGTGGGACAGGAATTCACCCCTCCACTTT. Drawing the rest from reference TRBV9 and TRBJ1-6, the complete variable domain is DSGVTQTPKHLITATGQRVTLRCSPRSGDLSVYWYQQSLDQGLQFLIQYYNGEERAKGNILERFSAQQFPDLHSELNLSSLELGDSALYFCASSVGWDRNSPLHFGNGTRLTVT.

This chain connects TRBV20-1 to TRBJ2-5, with no clear D. Germline assignment: CDR1 DFQATT and CDR2 SNEGSKA (reference sequence). V was shortened by 3 bases and J by 4 bases, with 6 bases between the two germline ends. The CDR3 is 11 residues long. CDR3 region: CSASTGETQYF. The CDR3 DNA follows: TGCAGTGCTAGTACCGGAGAGACCCAGTACTTC.

The J gene is TRBJ2-1, the V gene TRBV2, with TRBD2 identical over 9 bases. Germline trimming cut 6 bases from V and 0 bases from J; bases unmatched to any gene: 6. The CDR3 totals 16 residues. Germline V gene data show CDR1 as SNHLY and CDR2 as FYNNEI. CDR3 amino acids: CASRREGGISYNEQFF. The CDR3 nucleotides read TGTGCCAGCAGGCGGGAGGGAGGGATCTCCTACAATGAGCAGTTCTTC.

The chain uses TRBV2 and TRBJ2-1; D is possibly TRBD1 (8 bases). Trimming removed 6 bases at V and 2 bases at J, with 11 bases between. CDR3 length: 14 amino acids. Germline V gene lookup returns CDR1 SNHLY and CDR2 FYNNEI. As DNA, the CDR3 is TGTGCCAGCAGACAGGGGGGGACCTACAATGAGCAGTTCTTC. Its protein product is CASRQGGTYNEQFF.

CDR3 bases: TGTGCCAGCAGTTTATCAGGAACCTTCAGGGATGAGCAGTTCTTC. Translating it yields CASSLSGTFRDEQFF. V usage is TRBV27 and J usage is TRBJ2-1; a weak D match, TRBD1 (5 bases). The V and J ends lost 0 bases and 8 bases respectively, with 14 bases between them. From germline, CDR1 is MNHEY and CDR2 SMNVEV (reference sequence). The CDR3 runs to 15 residues.

The chain joins TRBV5-1 to TRBJ1-1, with 12 bases matching TRBD1. V dropped 4 bases and J dropped 5; count of bases not matched to a gene: 15. The CDR3 loop spans 18 amino acids. CDR1 SGHRS and CDR2 YFSETQ come from the germline V gene. The CDR3 sequence is CASSDAGTGGSKETEAFF. The CDR3 region has the DNA TGCGCCAGCAGCGACGCTGGGACAGGGGGCTCGAAAGAGACTGAAGCTTTCTTT.

This clone occurred once. The V call is TRBV5-1, the J call TRBJ2-7, with TRBD2 identical over 7 bases. This CDR3 has 14 residues. V shed 0 bases and J 7 bases; nucleotides not matched to a gene: 7. In germline, CDR1 is SGHRS, CDR2 YFSETQ. The CDR3 is CASSLGAGLREQYF. The CDR3 coding sequence is TGCGCCAGCAGCTTGGGAGCGGGGCTACGTGAGCAGTACTTC.

The chain uses TRBV5-4 and TRBJ2-7, with D possibly being TRBD2 (6 bases). Per germline, CDR1 SGHNT and CDR2 YYREEE (reference sequence). V was clipped by 0 bases and J by 7 bases, with 17 bases between them. The CDR3 is 15 amino acids. The DNA for the CDR3 is TGTGCCAGCAGCTTGGGCGGGGCCCCCCTAGGGGAGCAGTACTTC. Its translation is CASSLGGAPLGEQYF.

The V gene is TRBV12-5, the J gene TRBJ1-5; possible D gene TRBD1, 5 bases. V lost 5 bases and J lost 6, with 17 bases in between. Per germline, CDR1 LGHNT and CDR2 FRNRAP. The CDR3 length is 15 residues. This CDR3 reads CASGQPGGLGQPQHF. For the CDR3, the DNA is TGTGCTAGTGGTCAACCCGGGGGTCTAGGTCAGCCCCAGCATTTT.

The rearrangement joins TRBV19 to TRBJ2-7; D may be TRBD2 (5 bases). V lost 1 base and J 3 bases, leaving 10 bases between the germline ends. The germline V gene encodes CDR1 LNHDA and CDR2 SQIVND (reference sequence). The CDR3 extends over 14 amino acids. The CDR3 sequence: CASSIVGAVYEQYF. As DNA, the CDR3 is TGTGCCAGTAGTATAGTCGGAGCGGTCTACGAGCAGTACTTC.

V usage is TRBV5-4 and J usage is TRBJ2-7, with TRBD2 matching 11 bases. V lost 4 bases, J lost 0 bases, and 9 bases stayed unmatched. The CDR3 has 17 amino acids. Germline V CDR1 and CDR2: SGHNT, YYREEE (reference sequence). The CDR3 nucleotides are TGTGCCAGCAGCCCCTCCCCCACTAGCGGGAGCTCCTACGAGCAGTACTTC. Amino acid sequence: CASSPSPTSGSSYEQYF.

The chain employs TRBV11-2 and TRBJ1-3, with 10 bases that match TRBD1. This CDR3 has 16 amino acids. Germline CDR1 SGHAT, CDR2 FQNNGV. V lost 5 bases, J lost 5 bases, and 9 bases stayed unmatched. The CDR3 DNA sequence: TGTGCCAGCAGCCTGAATTGGGACAGGGGTAGAAACACCATATATTTT. Protein sequence: CASSLNWDRGRNTIYF. The full variable domain, rest sourced from reference TRBV11-2 and TRBJ1-3, is EAGVAQSPRYKIIEKRQSVAFWCNPISGHATLYWYQQILGQGPKLLIQFQNNGVVDDSQLPKDRFSAERLKGVDSTLKIQPAKLEDSAVYLCASSLNWDRGRNTIYFGEGSWLTVV.

The V call is TRBV28, the J call TRBJ2-2; D might be TRBD1 (7 bases). Germline-derived CDR1 and CDR2 are MDHEN and SYDVKM. With 6 bases removed from V and 7 bases from J, the gap between germline ends came to 18 bases. This CDR3 spans 15 amino acids. The CDR3 here is CASRGGGDPIGELFF. The CDR3 coding sequence is TGTGCCAGCAGAGGGGGCGGGGACCCAATCGGGGAGCTGTTTTTT.

The chain couples TRBV7-2 to TRBJ2-5, with D perhaps matching TRBD2 (6 bases). The CDR3 runs to 14 residues. Trimming removed 5 bases from V and 2 bases from J, with 12 bases in between. Germline CDR1 is SGHTA and CDR2 is FQGNSA. CDR3: CASSPRGSQETQYF. As DNA, the CDR3 is TGTGCCAGCAGCCCCCGGGGGTCTCAAGAGACCCAGTACTTC.

In DNA, the CDR3 is TGTGCCAGCAGTTTATTCGGTGATCAGCCCCAGCATTTT. Translating gives CASSLFGDQPQHF. V gene TRBV28 combines with J gene TRBJ1-5; D gene uncertain. Germline V CDR1 and CDR2: MDHEN, SYDVKM. V lost 1 base and J 5 bases, leaving 6 bases between the germline ends. CDR3 length: 13 amino acids.

This chain links TRBV28 with TRBJ1-2; 9 bases match TRBD1. This CDR3 has 14 amino acids. Unmatched junction bases numbered 7, after V lost 6 bases and J lost 5 bases. Germline CDR1 and CDR2: MDHEN and SYDVKM. The CDR3 nucleotides are TGTGCCAGCAGCCGGGGACAGGGAGGGTATGGCTACACCTTC. This codes for CASSRGQGGYGYTF.

The J gene is TRBJ1-1, the V gene TRBV5-1; tentative D call: TRBD1 (6 bases). The CDR3 sequence is 14 residues long. V gave up 5 bases and J gave up 4 bases, with 15 bases separating them. Germline values: CDR1 SGHRS, CDR2 YFSETQ. This CDR3 is CASSSDSIATEAFF. The DNA of the CDR3 is TGCGCCAGCAGTTCGGACAGTATTGCCACTGAAGCTTTCTTT.